Presented here are 3 T cell receptor beta chains from one specimen sequenced in a study of tumor-infiltrating lymphocytes in localized non-small cell lung cancer (dated by TCRdb to 2020 to 2023). The protocol used for the library was the immunoSEQ multiplex PCR assay. The source is immuneACCESS, and TCRdb retained only in-frame sequences with V and J called. Part of the clones is not carried over; for the studies checked, unresolved V genes explain less than half of this, and the remainder is unexplained. Within this sample are about 16,000 clones, with around 63% of them counted one time only. The ten largest account for 6.5% of the sample. Sequencing was carried out using lung tumor tissue. The origin of the receptors is a human donor with non-small cell lung cancer.

The V call is TRBV27, the J call TRBJ2-7, with D possibly matching TRBD2 (5 bases). The CDR3 covers 15 residues. Trimming took 3 bases from V and 4 from J, leaving 16 bases between them. Germline V gives CDR1 MNHEY, CDR2 SMNVEV (reference sequence). In DNA, the CDR3 is TGTGCCAGCAGTTTCTCGGGGAATGGCCTTTACGAGCAGTACTTC. It codes for CASSFSGNGLYEQYF.

The CDR3 coding sequence is TGCGCCAGCCGGGCAGGGCCCTCCGACACTGAAGCTTTCTTT. Encoded protein: CASRAGPSDTEAFF. The chain joins TRBV5-1 to TRBJ1-1; weak D call: TRBD1 (5 bases). Germline lookup yields CDR1 SGHRS and CDR2 YFSETQ. This CDR3 is built from 14 residues. Trimming took off 7 bases at V and 3 bases at J, with 16 bases between the two ends.

V is TRBV6-1 and J is TRBJ2-7; perhaps TRBD2 as D (5 bases). CDR3 length: 14 residues. CDR1 MNHNS and CDR2 SASEGT come from the germline V gene. The V end was cut by 6 bases, the J end by 4 bases, with 16 bases between. Here the CDR3 DNA reads TGTGCCAGCAGAAGTGGGAGTAGGGCTTACGAGCAGTACTTC. The encoded protein is CASRSGSRAYEQYF.